This T cell receptor (beta chain) was identified during a study of beta chain features in type 1 diabetes. Study context: Healthy donors and patients showed comparable age, gender and cell yields. Study-wide results and caveats: Reduced insertions and increased deletions marked VDJ junctions in type 1 diabetes patients. Among patients with Type 1 diabetes, TCRB CDR3s were moderately but significantly shorter in every one of the four CD4+ subsets.

Naive, central memory, regulatory and stem cell-like memory cells within the CD4+ compartment were sorted using CD45RO/CCR7/CD25/CD127/CD95/CD27. Details on this clone: No antigen is known for it.

TCRB transcripts that were expressed got sequenced, as all of the isolated RNA had been reverse transcribed. Sequencing was performed with immunoSEQ multiplex PCR; in TCRdb, only in-frame clones are kept and a portion is missing. Of some 160,000 clones listed, roughly 10% are singletons. The source of this sequence is a woman aged 25-40 years with type 1 diabetes. Sequenced sample: central memory CD4+ T cells from blood.

The CDR3 region has the DNA TGTGCCAGCAGTGAACAGGGCAACGAGCAGTACTTC. Protein sequence: CASSEQGNEQYF. The V and J genes are TRBV6-5 and TRBJ2-7; TRBD1 might be the D (6 bases). Deletions cut 5 bases from V and 5 bases from J, with 10 bases between. The CDR3 covers 12 residues. Per the germline V gene, CDR1 is MNHEY and CDR2 is SVGAGI.